A selection of T cell receptor beta chains follows, all from one sample in a study of early T cells in non-severe SARS-CoV-2 infection. TCRdb ran MiXCR on the 5' RACE reads and lists one entry per CDR3 protein. The repertoire includes about 50,000 distinct CDR3 sequences, more than 5.5% of them detected once, and approximately 6.9% sits in the top ten. Sample: whole blood, taken at baseline. The receptors derive from an adult who was a healthcare worker with PCR-confirmed SARS-CoV-2 infection or an uninfected control (not recorded which). CDR3s include the opening cysteine and the closing phenylalanine or tryptophan. The D gene is left open where the match is weak. Not every row has a clone size; where given, it reads once, few, many or a size class.

abundance,v_gene,d_gene,j_gene,CDR3nt,CDR3aa
NA,TRBV24-1,TRBD2,TRBJ2-1,TGTGCCACCAGTGAACCGACTAGCGGGAGTATCAATGAGCAGTTCTTC,CATSEPTSGSINEQFF
many,TRBV20-1,NA,TRBJ2-2,TGCAGTGCTAGAGCTCCCAGCGGCAACACCGGGGAGCTGTTTTTT,CSARAPSGNTGELFF
NA,TRBV20-1,NA,TRBJ1-1,TGCAGTGCTAGAGATCGAAAGGTTTGGTCTATGGGCACTGAAGCTTTCTTT,CSARDRKVWSMGTEAFF
NA,TRBV20-1,NA,TRBJ1-6,TGCAGTGCCCAGGAGAAGGCCGTATCTTTCCACTTT,CSAQEKAVSFHF
many,TRBV28,NA,TRBJ1-5,TGTGCCAGCAGACGGGCAGGGCGTCAGCCCCAGCATTTT,CASRRAGRQPQHF
many,TRBV5-4,NA,TRBJ2-7,TGTGCCAGCAGCCTGGGGACCCGAGGCTACGAGCAGTACTTC,CASSLGTRGYEQYF
few,TRBV5-1,TRBD1,TRBJ1-2,TGCGCCAGCAGCAGGACAGGGGCAAGCTATGGCTACACCTTC,CASSRTGASYGYTF
many,TRBV29-1,NA,TRBJ2-1,TGCAGCGTTGAGCCGACCGGCTCCTACAATGAGCAGTTCTTC,CSVEPTGSYNEQFF
few,TRBV29-1,NA,TRBJ1-3,TGCAGCGTTGAAGTAGGGTCCGGAAACACCATATATTTT,CSVEVGSGNTIYF
many,TRBV24-1,NA,TRBJ2-3,TGTGCCACCAGTGATCCGGACCCTGCTTACACAGATACGCAGTATTTT,CATSDPDPAYTDTQYF
NA,TRBV9,NA,TRBJ2-2,TGTGCCAGCAGCGTAGAAGTGGGTTGGACCACAGATCTGTTTTTT,CASSVEVGWTTDLFF
many,TRBV24-1,NA,TRBJ2-6,TGTGCCACCAGTGATTCCGGGGCTGGGGCCAACGTCCTGACTTTC,CATSDSGAGANVLTF
many,TRBV20-1,TRBD1,TRBJ2-2,TGCAGTGCTAGGACACAGGGGGCGACCACCGGGGAGCTGTTTTTT,CSARTQGATTGELFF
few,TRBV12-3/TRBV12-4,TRBD2,TRBJ2-2,TGTGCCAGCAGTTTCTCTAGCGGGAGTGGTCTAGACACCGGGGAGCTGTTTTTT,CASSFSSGSGLDTGELFF
many,TRBV13,NA,TRBJ2-1,TGTGCCAGCAGCACTGAGGACAATGAGCAGTTCTTC,CASSTEDNEQFF
NA,TRBV18,NA,TRBJ2-7,TGTGCCAGCTCACCACAGGGTCCCCCCTACGAGCAGTACTTC,CASSPQGPPYEQYF
NA,TRBV20-1,NA,TRBJ2-1,TGCAGTGCAGGCACCCTGAGGTCAAGTGAGCAGTTCTTC,CSAGTLRSSEQFF
few,TRBV20-1,NA,TRBJ2-7,TGCAGTGCAACCCTAGTAACTGGAGGGCGCGAGCAGTACTTC,CSATLVTGGREQYF
NA,TRBV5-5,TRBD1,TRBJ1-6,TGTGCCAGCAGCGCCCAACAGGGGGTCCCTTCACCCCTCCACTTT,CASSAQQGVPSPLHF
NA,TRBV27,NA,TRBJ1-6,TGTGCCAGCAGTGGCCCATTCAACCCCACCCTCCACTTT,CASSGPFNPTLHF
many,TRBV24-1,NA,TRBJ1-6,TGTGCCACCAGTGCCGGGAGAAATTCACCCCTCCACTTT,CATSAGRNSPLHF
many,TRBV7-6,NA,TRBJ2-1,TGTGCCAGCAGCCACAGGGGAAGCGGGACTTACAATGAGCAGTTCTTC,CASSHRGSGTYNEQFF
many,TRBV6-1,NA,TRBJ1-5,TGTGCCAGCAGTGAAGCTTCTGACATTCGCAATCAGCCCCAGCATTTT,CASSEASDIRNQPQHF
few,TRBV11-1,TRBD2,TRBJ2-2,TGTGCCAGCAGCTTCCTGCGGGAGGGCTGGTCCGGGGAGCTGTTTTTT,CASSFLREGWSGELFF
many,TRBV20-1,TRBD2,TRBJ2-3,TGCAGTGCTAGAACCCAGCGGGGAAACACAGATACGCAGTATTTT,CSARTQRGNTDTQYF
NA,TRBV11-2,NA,TRBJ2-7,TGTGCCAGCAGCTACAACCGAGGGGAGCAGTACTTC,CASSYNRGEQYF
few,TRBV20-1,NA,TRBJ2-7,TGCAGTGCTAGCCCTAGGGGCTACGAGCAGTACTTC,CSASPRGYEQYF
few,TRBV7-9,TRBD1,TRBJ2-3,TGTGCCAGCAGACTAAGACAGGGGGCAGATACGCAGTATTTT,CASRLRQGADTQYF
NA,TRBV2,NA,TRBJ2-5,TGTGCCAGCAGGGTCCGCGAGACCCAGTACTTC,CASRVRETQYF
NA,TRBV18,NA,TRBJ2-7,TGTGCCAGCTCATCAAACGGGCAGGGGACCTACGAGCAGTACTTC,CASSSNGQGTYEQYF
many,TRBV9,TRBD2,TRBJ2-3,TGTGCCAGCAGCGTAGAAGGAAGCGGGAGGGCTGATACGCAGTATTTT,CASSVEGSGRADTQYF
NA,TRBV19,NA,TRBJ2-3,TGTGCCAGTAGTAATGGAGGGTTGGTAGCAGATACGCAGTATTTT,CASSNGGLVADTQYF
few,TRBV29-1,NA,TRBJ1-4,TGCAGCGTTGAAACTCGAATTAATGAAAAACTGTTTTTT,CSVETRINEKLFF
NA,TRBV24-1,TRBD2,TRBJ2-1,TGTGCCACCAGTGAGCCCACTAGCGGGGGGTACAATGAGCAGTTCTTC,CATSEPTSGGYNEQFF
medium-sized,TRBV12-3/TRBV12-4,TRBD1,TRBJ2-5,TGTGCCAGCAGCCAATCCGGGACAGAAGAGACCCAGTACTTC,CASSQSGTEETQYF
many,TRBV27,TRBD1,TRBJ1-4,TGTGCCAGCAGTTCCCAGACAGGGGTGTGGGAAAAACTGTTTTTT,CASSSQTGVWEKLFF
few,TRBV29-1,NA,TRBJ2-3,TGCAGCGTTGCCGGACTCTGGACAACGGATACGCAGTATTTT,CSVAGLWTTDTQYF
many,TRBV7-9,NA,TRBJ2-1,TGTGCCAGCAGCCCCGACGGTACTAGCAACAATGAGCAGTTCTTC,CASSPDGTSNNEQFF
NA,TRBV6-1,TRBD2,TRBJ2-7,TGTGCCAGCAGGTGGGCGGGAGGCTACGAGCAGTACTTC,CASRWAGGYEQYF
NA,TRBV6-1,TRBD2,TRBJ2-1,TGTGTCACCTATTTACTAGCGGCGTTTGGTAATGAGCAGTTCTTC,CVTYLLAAFGNEQFF
NA,TRBV10-3,NA,TRBJ2-5,TGTGCCATCAGTGAGAATCAAGAGACCCAGTACTTC,CAISENQETQYF
many,TRBV6-1,NA,TRBJ1-1,TGTGCCAGCCGACATATTTGGAACACTGAAGCTTTCTTT,CASRHIWNTEAFF
many,TRBV6-2/TRBV6-3,TRBD1,TRBJ1-1,TGTGCCAGCAGTTACGGTCCGGGACAGGGGGCTTTGAACACTGAAGCTTTCTTT,CASSYGPGQGALNTEAFF
NA,TRBV5-4,NA,TRBJ1-1,TGTGCCAGCAGACTGGGGGGAGGGATAAACACTGAAGCTTTCTTT,CASRLGGGINTEAFF
NA,TRBV20-1,NA,TRBJ2-1,TGCAGTGCTAGAGCACTAGGTATTGAGCAGTTCTTC,CSARALGIEQFF
few,TRBV6-6,NA,TRBJ2-7,TGTGCCAGCAGTTACTACGGGGAGGTAGGGGAGCAGTACTTC,CASSYYGEVGEQYF
many,TRBV6-1,NA,TRBJ1-5,TGTGCCAGCAGTCCTGACTGGGGCGGCAATCAGCCCCAGCATTTT,CASSPDWGGNQPQHF
many,TRBV12-3/TRBV12-4,NA,TRBJ2-4,TGTGCCAGCAGTCCCCATTTCGGGACGGGCAAAAACATTCAGTACTTC,CASSPHFGTGKNIQYF
NA,TRBV6-5,NA,TRBJ2-7,TGTGCCAGCAGACCAGGGTCAGACTACGAGCAGTACTTC,CASRPGSDYEQYF
NA,TRBV5-4,NA,TRBJ2-7,TGTGCCAGCCACGGGGATTGGGACGAGCAGTACTTC,CASHGDWDEQYF
few,TRBV6-1,TRBD2,TRBJ2-7,TGTGCCAGCAGCCGCGGACTAGCGGGAGAGTGGGAGCAGTACTTC,CASSRGLAGEWEQYF
few,TRBV28,TRBD1,TRBJ2-1,TGTGCCAGCAGTACCGGAGGGACAGGTAGACCCAATGAGCAGTTCTTC,CASSTGGTGRPNEQFF
few,TRBV5-8,NA,TRBJ1-4,TGTGCCAGCAGCTTCGGGCTCTCGAACGAAAAACTGTTTTTT,CASSFGLSNEKLFF
many,TRBV7-2,TRBD1,TRBJ2-5,TGTGCCAGCAGCTTAGGGCCCGGGACAGGCCAAGAGACCCAGTACTTC,CASSLGPGTGQETQYF
NA,TRBV5-1,TRBD1,TRBJ2-7,TGCGCCAGCAGCTCCCGACAGGGGACGTCGAACGAGCAGTACTTC,CASSSRQGTSNEQYF
many,TRBV29-1,TRBD1,TRBJ1-3,TGCAGCGTGGGACAGGGATCAGGAAACACCATATATTTT,CSVGQGSGNTIYF
NA,TRBV27,TRBD2,TRBJ2-7,TGTGCCAGCAGGGCCATTAAAGCGGGAGGGCACGAGCAGTACTTC,CASRAIKAGGHEQYF
few,TRBV5-1,NA,TRBJ1-1,TGCGCCAGCAGCTTGATGGGCGGTTGGACTGAAGCTTTCTTT,CASSLMGGWTEAFF